This TCR beta chain was identified during a study of blood T cell repertoires in COVID-19. Produced via immunoSEQ multiplex PCR; TCRdb's table is partial and in-frame only. The data show approximately 260,000 clones, with around 90% seen just once and roughly 6.3% held by the top ten. The CDR3 totals 15 residues. Germline loops: CDR1 LNHDA, CDR2 SQIVND (reference sequence). The J segment lost 8 bases and the V segment lost 7 bases, leaving 8 bases of the junction unmatched. The receptor was derived from a woman aged 25 to 45 with acute COVID-19. This sequence joins TRBV19 and TRBJ2-1, with 13 positions matching TRBD2. Sequences were obtained from PBMCs or T cells enriched from blood (not recorded which). The CDR3 sequence is CASTPGLAGFDEQFF. The CDR3 coding sequence is TGTGCCAGTACCCCGGGACTAGCGGGATTTGATGAGCAGTTCTTC.